This T cell receptor beta chain was obtained from a study of regulatory T cells in long-lasting Graves disease. The CDR3 totals 14 residues. V was clipped by 3 bases and J by 6 bases, with 13 bases between them. The time point: newly diagnosed GD, antithyroid drugs for less than 3 months. RNA from PBMCs was the source of the TCR library. Arm-PCR with iRepertoire HTBI primers amplified the CDR3 regions for these TCR beta libraries. MiXCR, run by TCRdb on the multiplex PCR reads, gives a single entry per CDR3 protein. Here the sample spans approximately 390,000 distinct CDR3 sequences, 16% being singletons. This sample was also put to use in a study of T cells in Graves' hyperthyroidism and ophthalmopathy.

The sequence was collected from a woman between 18 and 29 years old with Graves disease. This sample comprised peripheral blood mononuclear cells (PBMCs), obtained at new diagnosis, from a patient treated with antithyroid drugs. The V gene is TRBV12-3 or TRBV12-4, the J gene TRBJ2-3; D is ambiguous. CDR3 in amino acids: CASSFGLEVDTQYF. Written as DNA, the CDR3 is TGTGCCAGCAGTTTCGGGCTAGAGGTGGATACGCAGTATTTT.